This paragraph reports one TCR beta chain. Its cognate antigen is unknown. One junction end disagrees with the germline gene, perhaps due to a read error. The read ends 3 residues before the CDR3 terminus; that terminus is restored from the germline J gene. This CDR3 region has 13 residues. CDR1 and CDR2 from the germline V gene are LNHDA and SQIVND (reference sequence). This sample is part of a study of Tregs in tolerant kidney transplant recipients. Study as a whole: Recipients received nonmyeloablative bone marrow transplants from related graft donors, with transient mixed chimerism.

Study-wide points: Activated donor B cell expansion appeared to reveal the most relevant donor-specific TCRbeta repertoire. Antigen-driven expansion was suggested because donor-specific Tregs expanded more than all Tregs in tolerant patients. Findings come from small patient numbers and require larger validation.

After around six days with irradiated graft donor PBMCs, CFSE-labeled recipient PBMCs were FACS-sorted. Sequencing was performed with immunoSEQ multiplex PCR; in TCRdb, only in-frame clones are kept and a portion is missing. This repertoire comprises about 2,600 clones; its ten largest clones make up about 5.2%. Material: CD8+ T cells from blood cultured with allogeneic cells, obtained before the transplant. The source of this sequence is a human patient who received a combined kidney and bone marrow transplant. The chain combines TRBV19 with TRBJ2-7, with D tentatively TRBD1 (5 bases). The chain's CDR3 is CAGSTGRAYEQYF. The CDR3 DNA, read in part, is TGTGCCGGTAGTACGGGCAGGGCCTACGAG.